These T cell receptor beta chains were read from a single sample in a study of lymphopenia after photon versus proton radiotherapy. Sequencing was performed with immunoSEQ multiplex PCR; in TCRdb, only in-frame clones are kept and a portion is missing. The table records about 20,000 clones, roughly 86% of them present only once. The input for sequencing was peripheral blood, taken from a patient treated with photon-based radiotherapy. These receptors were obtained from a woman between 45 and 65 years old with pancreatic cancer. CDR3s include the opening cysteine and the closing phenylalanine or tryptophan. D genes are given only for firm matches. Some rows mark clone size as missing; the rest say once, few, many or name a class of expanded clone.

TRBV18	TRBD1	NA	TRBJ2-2	TGTGCCAGCTCACTTGGGACAGGGAGTCCCGGGGAGCTGTTTTTT	CASSLGTGSPGELFF
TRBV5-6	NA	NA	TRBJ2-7	TGTGCCAGCAGCTTGGCCCAGGGCAACTACGAGCAGTACTTC	CASSLAQGNYEQYF
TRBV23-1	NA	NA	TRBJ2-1	TGCGCCAGCAGTCGGCCCCAGGGGCTTTACAATGAGCAGTTCTTC	CASSRPQGLYNEQFF
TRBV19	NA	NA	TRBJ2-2	TGTGCCAGTAAGAGGGTAGAATCCGGGGAGCTGTTTTTT	CASKRVESGELFF
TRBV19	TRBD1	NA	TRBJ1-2	TGTGCCAGTAGTGACAGGGATAGCGGCTACACCTTC	CASSDRDSGYTF
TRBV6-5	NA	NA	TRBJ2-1	TGTGCCAGCTCCCTCGGCTTACCCTACAATGAGCAGTTCTTC	CASSLGLPYNEQFF
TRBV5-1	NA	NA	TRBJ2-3	TGCGCCAGCACGTTATACGGGGGCACAGATACGCAGTATTTT	CASTLYGGTDTQYF
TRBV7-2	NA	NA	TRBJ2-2	TGTGCCAGCAGCCCCCGCGGTACGTTCGGGGAGCTGTTTTTT	CASSPRGTFGELFF
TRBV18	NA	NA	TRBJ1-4	TGTGCCAGCTCACCCTCAAGGGGCTCCGGTGAAAAACTGTTTTTT	CASSPSRGSGEKLFF
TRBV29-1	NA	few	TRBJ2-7	TGCAGCGTTGTTTCGTACAGCACCTACGAGCAGTACTTC	CSVVSYSTYEQYF
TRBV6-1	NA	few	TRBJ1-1	TGTGCCAGCAGTGAACGGGGGTGGGAGGGTTCCTTT	CASSERGWEGSF
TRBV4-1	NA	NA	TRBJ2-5	TGCGCCAGCAGCCAAGGGCAGACCAACCAAGAGACCCAGTACTTC	CASSQGQTNQETQYF
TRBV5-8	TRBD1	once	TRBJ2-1	TGTGCCAGCAGCCCCGGGACAGGGAGACTCAATGAGCAGTTCTTC	CASSPGTGRLNEQFF
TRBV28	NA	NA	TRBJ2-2	TGTGCCAGCAGCCTGACTCCGGGAGTCACCGGGGAGCTGTTTTTT	CASSLTPGVTGELFF
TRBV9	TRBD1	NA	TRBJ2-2	TGTGCCAGCAGCGCGGCGGACAGGGTCACCGGGGAGCTGTTTTTT	CASSAADRVTGELFF
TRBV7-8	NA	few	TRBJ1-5	TGTGCCAGCAGCTTATGGGGGGAGGCCAATCAGCCCCAGCATTTT	CASSLWGEANQPQHF
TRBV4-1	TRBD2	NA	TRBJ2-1	TGCGCCAGCAGCCAAGGAAGCGGGAGTCTTGGTGAGCAGTTCTTC	CASSQGSGSLGEQFF
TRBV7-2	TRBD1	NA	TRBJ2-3	TGTGCCAGCAGCTCGACCTCAGGGGGCGGAGGGAGTACAGATACGCAGTATTTT	CASSSTSGGGGSTDTQYF
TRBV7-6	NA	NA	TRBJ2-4	TGTGCCAGCAGCTTAGGACAGGGAGGAAACATTCAGTACTTC	CASSLGQGGNIQYF
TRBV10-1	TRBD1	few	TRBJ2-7	TGCGCCAGCAGTGGACAGGGGGCCTCCTACGAGCAGTACTTC	CASSGQGASYEQYF
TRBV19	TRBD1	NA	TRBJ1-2	TGTGCCAGTAGGCCAGGGACAGGGCCTTCCGGCTACACCTTC	CASRPGTGPSGYTF
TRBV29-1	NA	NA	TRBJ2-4	TGCAGCGTTAAAAATTGGGGGCAAGCCAAAAACATTCAGTACTTC	CSVKNWGQAKNIQYF
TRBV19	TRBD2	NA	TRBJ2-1	TGTGCCAGTAGTATCACTAGCGGGAGCGCCAATGAGCAGTTCTTC	CASSITSGSANEQFF
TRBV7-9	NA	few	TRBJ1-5	TGTGCCGTAGGGGGGGTTTATAGCAATCAGCCCCAGCATTTT	CAVGGVYSNQPQHF
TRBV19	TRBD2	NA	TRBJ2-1	TGTGCCAGTTCGACTAGCGGGTCCTATACCTACAATGAGCAGTTCTTC	CASSTSGSYTYNEQFF
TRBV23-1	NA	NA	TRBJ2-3	TGCGCCAGCAGTCAATTAAGCTCCCAGAGACTCGCCGGCCGCACAGATACGCAGTATTTT	CASSQLSSQRLAGRTDTQYF
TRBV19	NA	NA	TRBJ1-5	TGTGCCAGTAGTATGCGGCAGAGCAATCAGCCCCAGCATTTT	CASSMRQSNQPQHF
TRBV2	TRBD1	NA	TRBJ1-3	TGTGCCAGCAACCGATTTCAGGGGGCAGCAGGAAACACCATATATTTT	CASNRFQGAAGNTIYF
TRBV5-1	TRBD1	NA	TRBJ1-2	TGCGCCAGCAGCCGGGACAGACTCTCATACAACTATGGCTACACCTTC	CASSRDRLSYNYGYTF
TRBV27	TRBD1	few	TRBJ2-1	TGTGCCAGCAGCTGGACAGGGGATACGGTGCAGTTCTTC	CASSWTGDTVQFF
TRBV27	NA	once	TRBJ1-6	TGTGCCAGCAGTTTCCGGTCTCCGGGTAATTCACCCCTCCACTTT	CASSFRSPGNSPLHF
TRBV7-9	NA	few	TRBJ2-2	TGTGCCAGCAGCTTTGAAAAGAACACCGGGGAGCTGTTTTTT	CASSFEKNTGELFF
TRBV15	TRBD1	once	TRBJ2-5	TGTGCCACCAGCAGACGTTTTTCCTCCACAGGGGGCGCAGAGACCCAGTACTTC	CATSRRFSSTGGAETQYF
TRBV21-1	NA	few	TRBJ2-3	TGTGCCAGCAGCAAAAATACGCGGGAGCGCGCAGATACGCAGTATTTT	CASSKNTRERADTQYF
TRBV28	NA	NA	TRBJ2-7	TGTGCCAGCAGTTTCGAAGGTTGGCCGGGAATGGGCGGAGATCCCCACGAGCAGTACTTC	CASSFEGWPGMGGDPHEQYF
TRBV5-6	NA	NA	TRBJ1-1	TGTGCCAGCCACGGGACCGACGTGGGTAACACTGAAGCTTTCTTT	CASHGTDVGNTEAFF
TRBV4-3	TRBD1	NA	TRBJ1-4	TGCGCCAGCAGCCACTCAATCCCCGGACAGGGGGGTCCCCCTAATGAAAAACTGTTTTTT	CASSHSIPGQGGPPNEKLFF
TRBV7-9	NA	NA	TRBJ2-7	TGTGCCAGCAGCCCTATGGCCGGACAGCTCTACGAGCAGTACTTC	CASSPMAGQLYEQYF
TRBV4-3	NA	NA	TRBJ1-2	TGCGCCAGCAGCCCCTCCCTTGGCGGCTATGGCTACACCTTC	CASSPSLGGYGYTF
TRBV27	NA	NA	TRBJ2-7	TGTGCCAGCAGTTTAACCCGATTGGGCGGTTGGGAGTACGAGCAGTACTTC	CASSLTRLGGWEYEQYF
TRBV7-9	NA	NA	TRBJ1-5	TGTGCCAGCAGCTTCGGGACAAGGGAGGACCCCCAGCATTTT	CASSFGTREDPQHF
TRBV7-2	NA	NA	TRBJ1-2	TGTGCCAGCAGCTTAGCAGAACCTAACTATGGCTACACCTTC	CASSLAEPNYGYTF
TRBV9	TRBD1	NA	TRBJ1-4	TGTGCCAGCAGCGCGACAGGGGGCGCAACTAATGAAAAACTGTTTTTT	CASSATGGATNEKLFF
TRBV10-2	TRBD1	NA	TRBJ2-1	TGCGCCAGCGCCGTTCGGGACAGCCACAATGAGCAGTTCTTC	CASAVRDSHNEQFF
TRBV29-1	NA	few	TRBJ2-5	TGCAGCGTTGGGGCGGCACGCTCGGGGGAAGAGACCCAGTACTTC	CSVGAARSGEETQYF
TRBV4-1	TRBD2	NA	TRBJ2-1	TGCGCCAGCAGCCAAGGGGGACTAGCGGGATTTTTCTACAATGAGCAGTTCTTC	CASSQGGLAGFFYNEQFF
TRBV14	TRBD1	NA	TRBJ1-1	TGTGCCAGCAGCCGAGCAGGGGGCACTGAAGCTTTCTTT	CASSRAGGTEAFF